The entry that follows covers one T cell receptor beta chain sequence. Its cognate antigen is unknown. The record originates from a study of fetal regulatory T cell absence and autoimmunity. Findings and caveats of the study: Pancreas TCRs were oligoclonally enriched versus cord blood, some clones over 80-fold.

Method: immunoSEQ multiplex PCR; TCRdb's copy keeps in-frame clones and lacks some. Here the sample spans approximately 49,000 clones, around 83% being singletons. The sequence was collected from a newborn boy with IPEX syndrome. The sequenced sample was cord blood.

The CDR3 sequence: CSVKGRVSTKNIQYF. Written as DNA, the CDR3 is TGCAGCGTTAAGGGGAGGGTTAGTACCAAAAACATTCAGTACTTC. The rearrangement joins TRBV29-1 to TRBJ2-4, with TRBD2 matching 7 bases. Germline assignment: CDR1 SQVTM and CDR2 ANQGSEA. The CDR3 has 15 amino acids. The V gene end was trimmed by 5 bases and the J gene end by 2 bases; junction bases not matched to a gene: 9. Combining the CDR3 with reference TRBV29-1 and TRBJ2-4 gives the whole variable domain SAVISQKPSRDICQRGTSLTIQCQVDSQVTMMFWYRQQPGQSLTLIATANQGSEATYESGFVIDKFPISRPNLTFSTLTVSNMSPEDSSIYLCSVKGRVSTKNIQYFGAGTRLSVL.